Described below is a single TCR beta chain sequence and its context. The target antigen is unknown. The data derive from a study of cytomegalovirus exposure and HLA in healthy donors. The PCR was carried out with 60 Vbeta primers and 13 Jbeta primers. Assay: immunoSEQ multiplex PCR; the TCRdb copy retains only in-frame clones and omits some. The data show roughly 150,000 clones, around 82% seen once. Germline V gives CDR1 SGHNT, CDR2 YYREEE (reference sequence). V lost 0 bases and J lost 9, with 19 bases in between. The CDR3 has 16 residues. Study-level results: Earlier findings revealed that most TCR beta V segments proved productive either about 90% or about 30% of the time. Researchers reported in a later analysis that a missense DCLRE1C variant was tied to TCR beta V- and J-gene trimming.

This chain connects TRBV5-4 to TRBJ2-1; maybe TRBD2 (7 bases). This clonotype originated in a woman aged 50 to 60 in good health and CMV-seropositive. Sequencing input: PBMCs. DNA of the CDR3: TGTGCCAGCAGCTTGGGAGTAGGGGGGGCCTTGGCTGAGCAGTTCTTC. Encoded protein: CASSLGVGGALAEQFF.